This T cell receptor beta chain was retrieved from a study of neoadjuvant anti-PD-1 for oral cavity cancer. Overall study: Around day 43, patients without progression received a fourth nivolumab dose before surgery. Study observations and caveats: Treg/Th17 ratio rose with pretreatment blood and fell with post-treatment tumor TCRbeta clonality.

On this clone: As yet, its antigen is unknown.

Sequenced by immunoSEQ multiplex PCR; TCRdb stores in-frame clones only, minus some. Counted here are more than 25,000 clones, roughly 80% occurring once; the ten biggest clones make up around 3.1%. Germline V gene lookup returns CDR1 SEHNR and CDR2 FQNEAQ (reference sequence). After removal of 4 bases from V and 1 base from J, the junction contained 2 bases not matched to a gene. CDR3 size: 15 residues. Described time point: after neoadjuvant nivolumab, at surgical resection. The rearrangement joins TRBV7-9 to TRBJ1-5, with TRBD1 identical over 9 bases. The sequences come from PBMCs, collected after nivolumab (anti-PD-1) treatment. This sequence was found in a person aged 40 to 85 with oral cavity squamous cell carcinoma. The CDR3 region is CASSWTGESNQPQHF. The CDR3 DNA reads TGTGCCAGCAGCTGGACAGGGGAGAGCAATCAGCCCCAGCATTTT.